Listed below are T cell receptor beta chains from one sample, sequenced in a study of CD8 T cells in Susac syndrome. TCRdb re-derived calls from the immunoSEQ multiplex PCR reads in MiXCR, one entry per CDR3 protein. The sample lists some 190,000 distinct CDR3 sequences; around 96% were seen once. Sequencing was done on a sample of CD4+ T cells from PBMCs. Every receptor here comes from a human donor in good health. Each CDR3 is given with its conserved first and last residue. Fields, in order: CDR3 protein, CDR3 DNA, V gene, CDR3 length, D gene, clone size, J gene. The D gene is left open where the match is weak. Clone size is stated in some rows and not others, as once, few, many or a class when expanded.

CSASGLGTYEQYF TGCAGTGCTAGCGGGCTAGGAACCTACGAGCAGTACTTC TRBV20-1 13 - - TRBJ2-7
CSARDSISSYEQYF TGCAGTGCTAGAGACTCGATTAGCTCCTACGAGCAGTACTTC TRBV20-1 14 - - TRBJ2-7
CASSLVGNEQYF TGCGCCAGCAGCTTGGTCGGGAACGAGCAGTACTTC TRBV5-1 12 - - TRBJ2-7
CASSQLQGEQETQYF TGTGCCAGCTCTCAACTTCAGGGGGAGCAAGAGACCCAGTACTTC TRBV18 15 TRBD1 - TRBJ2-5
CASSKLGSLGSSYNEQFF TGTGCCAGTAGTAAACTAGGATCTCTCGGCAGCTCCTACAATGAGCAGTTCTTC TRBV19 18 - - TRBJ2-1
CSASAGVSDEQYF TGCAGTGCTTCGGCGGGAGTTTCTGACGAGCAGTACTTC TRBV20-1 13 TRBD2 - TRBJ2-7
CASSSGTSGATDTQYF TGTGCCAGCAGCAGCGGGACTAGCGGGGCCACAGATACGCAGTATTTT TRBV7-2 16 TRBD2 once TRBJ2-3
CASARGSQETQYF TGTGCCAGTGCCCGGGGCTCACAAGAGACCCAGTACTTC TRBV19 13 - - TRBJ2-5
CASSLFSYSYEQYF TGTGCCAGCAGTTTGTTTTCCTACTCCTACGAGCAGTACTTC TRBV28 14 - - TRBJ2-7
CAWSSGGDTDTQYF TGTGCCTGGAGTTCTGGCGGAGACACAGATACGCAGTATTTT TRBV30 14 - once TRBJ2-3
CAWSPHGGTEAFF TGTGCCTGGAGTCCACACGGGGGTACTGAAGCTTTCTTT TRBV30 13 - - TRBJ1-1
CASSLWGPAQPQHF TGTGCCAGCAGTTTATGGGGTCCGGCTCAGCCCCAGCATTTT TRBV12-3/TRBV12-4 14 - once TRBJ1-5
CASRITTGDQPQHF TGTGCCAGCAGAATAACCACAGGGGATCAGCCCCAGCATTTT TRBV12-3/TRBV12-4 14 TRBD1 - TRBJ1-5
CSARIGQDYGYTF TGCAGTGCTAGAATAGGGCAGGACTATGGCTACACCTTC TRBV20-1 13 - - TRBJ1-2
CASSFQGSTYNEQFF TGTGCCAGCAGTTTTCAAGGGAGTACCTACAATGAGCAGTTCTTC TRBV12-3/TRBV12-4 15 - - TRBJ2-1
CSVGGQMNTEAFF TGCAGCGTGGGGGGACAGATGAACACTGAAGCTTTCTTT TRBV29-1 13 TRBD1 - TRBJ1-1
CSVLNPLGGYEQYF TGCAGCGTGCTAAACCCTTTGGGGGGCTACGAGCAGTACTTC TRBV29-1 14 - - TRBJ2-7
CASTKRGTGEFYEQYF TGCGCCAGCACCAAAAGGGGGACAGGGGAATTCTACGAGCAGTACTTC TRBV4-1 16 TRBD1 - TRBJ2-7
CASSSRGAETQYF TGTGCCAGCAGCTCCCGTGGGGCGGAGACCCAGTACTTC TRBV7-2 13 - - TRBJ2-5
CASSLSHRPAQPQHF TGTGCCAGCAGCTTAAGTCACCGACCGGCTCAGCCCCAGCATTTT TRBV7-2 15 - - TRBJ1-5
CATPSRLPQHF TGTGCCACCCCAAGCAGGCTGCCCCAGCATTTT TRBV27 11 - - TRBJ1-5
CASLYDRGTEAFF TGTGCCAGCCTTTACGACAGGGGCACTGAAGCTTTCTTT TRBV6-6 13 TRBD1 - TRBJ1-1
CSVEGDRGFNEQFF TGCAGCGTTGAGGGGGACAGGGGTTTCAATGAGCAGTTCTTC TRBV29-1 14 TRBD1 - TRBJ2-1
CATGSSLNEQFF TGTGCCACCGGAAGTTCCCTCAATGAGCAGTTCTTC TRBV24-1 12 - - TRBJ2-1
CASSPAAEQFF TGTGCCAGCAGCCCAGCGGCAGAGCAGTTCTTC TRBV7-9 11 - - TRBJ2-1